This T cell receptor (beta chain) was documented in a study of blood T cell repertoires in COVID-19. The overall study: Spain, Italy and the United States supplied samples that represented acute and convalescent COVID-19.

Here immunoSEQ multiplex PCR was the method, and the copy in TCRdb shows in-frame clones only, minus some. The sample shows about 220,000 clones, more than 80% of them seen only once. The ends lost 7 bases at V and 1 base at J; junction bases unmatched: 8. Germline V gene lookup returns CDR1 SGHNT and CDR2 YYREEE (reference sequence). The CDR3 consists of 15 residues. V is TRBV5-4 and J is TRBJ1-3; 7 bases fit TRBD1. Sequencing was done on a sample of PBMCs or T cells enriched from blood (not recorded which). The sequence came from a woman aged 18-29 years in a cohort exposed to, infected with or recovered from COVID-19 (not recorded which). The DNA of the CDR3 is TGTGCCAGCCATGGACAGGAGGCTTCTGGAAACACCATATATTTT. It encodes CASHGQEASGNTIYF.